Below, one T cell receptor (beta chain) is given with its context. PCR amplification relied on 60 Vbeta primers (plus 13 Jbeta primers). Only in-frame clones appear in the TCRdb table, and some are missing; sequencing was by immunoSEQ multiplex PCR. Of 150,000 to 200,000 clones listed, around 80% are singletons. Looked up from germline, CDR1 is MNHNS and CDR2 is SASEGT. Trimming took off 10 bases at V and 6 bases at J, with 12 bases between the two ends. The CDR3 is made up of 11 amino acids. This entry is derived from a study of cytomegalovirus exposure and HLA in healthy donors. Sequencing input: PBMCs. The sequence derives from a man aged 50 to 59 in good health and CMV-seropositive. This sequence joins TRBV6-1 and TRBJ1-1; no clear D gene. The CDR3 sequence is CATWRVSEAFF. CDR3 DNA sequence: TGTGCCACTTGGAGGGTCTCTGAAGCTTTCTTT.